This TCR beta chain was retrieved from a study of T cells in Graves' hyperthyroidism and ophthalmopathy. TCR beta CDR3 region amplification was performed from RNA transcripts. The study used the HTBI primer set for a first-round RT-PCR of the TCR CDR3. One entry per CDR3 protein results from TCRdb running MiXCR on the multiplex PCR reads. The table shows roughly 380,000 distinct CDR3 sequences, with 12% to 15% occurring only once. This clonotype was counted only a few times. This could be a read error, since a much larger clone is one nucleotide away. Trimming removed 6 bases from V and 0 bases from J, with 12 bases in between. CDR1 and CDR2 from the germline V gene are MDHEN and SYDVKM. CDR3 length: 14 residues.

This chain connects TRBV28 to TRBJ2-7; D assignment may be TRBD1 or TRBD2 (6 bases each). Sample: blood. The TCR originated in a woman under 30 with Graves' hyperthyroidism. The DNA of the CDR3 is TGTGCCAGCAGGGGACGGGGGCACTCCTACGAGCAGTACTTC. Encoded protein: CASRGRGHSYEQYF.